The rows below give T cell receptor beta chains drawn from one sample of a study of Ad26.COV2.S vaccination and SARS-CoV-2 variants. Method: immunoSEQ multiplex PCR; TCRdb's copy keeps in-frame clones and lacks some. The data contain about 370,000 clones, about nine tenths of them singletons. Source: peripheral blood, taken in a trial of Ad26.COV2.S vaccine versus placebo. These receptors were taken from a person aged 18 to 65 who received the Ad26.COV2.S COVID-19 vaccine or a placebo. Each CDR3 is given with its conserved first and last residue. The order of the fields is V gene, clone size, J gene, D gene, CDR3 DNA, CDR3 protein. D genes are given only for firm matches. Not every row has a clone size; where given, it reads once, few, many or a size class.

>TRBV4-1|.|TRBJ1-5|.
TGCGCCAGCAGCCGCCAGGTGGATAGCAATCAGCCCCAGCATTTT
CASSRQVDSNQPQHF
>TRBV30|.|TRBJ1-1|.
TGTGCCTGGAGTAATGCCGGAGGTACTGAAGCTTTCTTT
CAWSNAGGTEAFF
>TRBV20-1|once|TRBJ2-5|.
TGCAGTGGTTGGCGAGAGACCCAGTACTTC
CSGWRETQYF
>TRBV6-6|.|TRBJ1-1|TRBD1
TGTGCCAGCAGTTACCCGCCTGGGACAGGGAACACTGAAGCTTTCTTT
CASSYPPGTGNTEAFF
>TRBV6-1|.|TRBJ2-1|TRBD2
TGTGCCAGCAGTGAAAGGGAGCGGGGGCCACTAGCCGAGCAGTTCTTC
CASSERERGPLAEQFF
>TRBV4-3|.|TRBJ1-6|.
TGCGCCAGCAGCCCCACACCCCCAGGCCTTAATTCACCCCTCCACTTT
CASSPTPPGLNSPLHF
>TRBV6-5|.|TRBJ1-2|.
TGTGCCAGCAGTTACTCGATGGTCGCACAAGTCTATGGCTACACCTTC
CASSYSMVAQVYGYTF
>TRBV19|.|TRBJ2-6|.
TGTGCCAGTCGGTTCAACTCTGGGGCCAACGTCCTGACTTTC
CASRFNSGANVLTF
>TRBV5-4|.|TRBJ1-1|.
TGTGCCAGCAGCCTGGATCAGTACACTGAAGCTTTCTTT
CASSLDQYTEAFF
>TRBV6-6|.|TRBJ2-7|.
TGTGCCAGCAACCACTTCCCGGGAATTGGGTACGAGCAGTACTTC
CASNHFPGIGYEQYF
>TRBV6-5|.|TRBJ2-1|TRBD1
TGTGCCAGCAGCGACAGGGTCCATGAGCAGTTCTTC
CASSDRVHEQFF
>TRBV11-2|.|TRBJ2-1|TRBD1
TGTGCCAGCAGCTTAGATTTGGGGACAGGACACAATGAGCAGTTCTTC
CASSLDLGTGHNEQFF
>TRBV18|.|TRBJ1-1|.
TGTGCCAGCTCAGGCCAGGGAACGACTGAAGCTTTCTTT
CASSGQGTTEAFF
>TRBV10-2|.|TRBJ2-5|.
TGCGCCAGCATGGGGTTAGAGACCCAGTACTTC
CASMGLETQYF
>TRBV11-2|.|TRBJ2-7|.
TGTGCCAGCAGCTCGACGGGACTTACCAGCTACGAGCAGTACTTC
CASSSTGLTSYEQYF
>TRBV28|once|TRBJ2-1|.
TGTGCCAGCAGTTTTTTCCGACAGAAATACAATGAGCAGTTCTTC
CASSFFRQKYNEQFF
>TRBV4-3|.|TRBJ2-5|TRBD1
TGCGCCAGCAGCCAAGACTTTCGGACAGGCTCGTACCAAGAGACCCAGTACTTC
CASSQDFRTGSYQETQYF
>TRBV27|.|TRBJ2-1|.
TGCGCCGGTAGGACGAAGCAGTTCTTC
CAGRTKQFF
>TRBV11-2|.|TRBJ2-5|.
TGTGCCAGCAGCTTTGGGATGACAGGACGGAGGGAAGAGACCCAGTACTTC
CASSFGMTGRREETQYF
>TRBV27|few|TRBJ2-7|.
TGTGCCAGCAGTTTTCGGGGATCCTACGAGCAGTACTTC
CASSFRGSYEQYF
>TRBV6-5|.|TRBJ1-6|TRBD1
TGTGCCAGCAGTTGGGGACAGAAAACACCCCTCCACTTT
CASSWGQKTPLHF
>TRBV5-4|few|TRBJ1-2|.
TGTGCCAGCAGCTTGGCCAAGGAGAGGACTCCCTATGGCTACACCTTC
CASSLAKERTPYGYTF
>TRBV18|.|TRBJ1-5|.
TGTGCCAGCTCACCACCGGGAGGTCCGGTCGGACAGCCCCAGCATTTT
CASSPPGGPVGQPQHF
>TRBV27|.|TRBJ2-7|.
TGTGCCAGCAGCTTACAGGGAAGAGACTCGGGAGGGCAGTACTTC
CASSLQGRDSGGQYF
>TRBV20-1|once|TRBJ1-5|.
TGCAGTGCTAGTGGGGCGGGGGTAAGGGGCAATCAGCCCCAGCATTTT
CSASGAGVRGNQPQHF
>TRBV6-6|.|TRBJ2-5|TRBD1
TGTGCCAGCAGTTTCTCAGACAGGGAGGAGACCCAGTACTTC
CASSFSDREETQYF
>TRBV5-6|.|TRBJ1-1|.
TGTGCCAGCCGACTGATCATGAACACTGAAGCTTTCTTT
CASRLIMNTEAFF
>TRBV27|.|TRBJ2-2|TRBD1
TGTGCCAGCAGTCTACAGGGGTTGGCCGGGGAGCTGTTTTTT
CASSLQGLAGELFF
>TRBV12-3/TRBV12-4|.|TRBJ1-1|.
TGTGCCAGCAGTGGGGGAGGGGGCACTGAAGCTTTCTTT
CASSGGGGTEAFF
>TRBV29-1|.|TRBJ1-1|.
TGCAGCGTTGAAGATCGCGCAGGGACGAACACTGAAGCTTTCTTT
CSVEDRAGTNTEAFF
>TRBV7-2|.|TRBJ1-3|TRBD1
TGTGCCAGCAGCCCTCCCCGGGACAGGGGGCGAATTGGAAACACCATATATTTT
CASSPPRDRGRIGNTIYF
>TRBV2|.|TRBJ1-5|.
TGTGCCAGCAGTGAAGGACACGGGATGAGGCCCCAGCATTTT
CASSEGHGMRPQHF
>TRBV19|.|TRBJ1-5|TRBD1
TGTGCCAGTAGTACAGGACAGGGGGCCGGGCAGCCCCAGCATTTT
CASSTGQGAGQPQHF
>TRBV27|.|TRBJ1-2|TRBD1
TGTGCCAGCAGCTTAGCGGGACAGGTGATTTCAGGCTACACCTTC
CASSLAGQVISGYTF
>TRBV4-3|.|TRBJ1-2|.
TGCGCCAGCAGCCAAGATCGGGTTGACTATGGCTACACCTTC
CASSQDRVDYGYTF
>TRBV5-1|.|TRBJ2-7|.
TGCGCCAGCAGCTTCGGAGACTACGAGCAGTACTTC
CASSFGDYEQYF
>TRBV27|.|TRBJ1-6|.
TGTGCCAGCAGTTTTGGGACGGGGAATTCACCCCTCCACTTT
CASSFGTGNSPLHF
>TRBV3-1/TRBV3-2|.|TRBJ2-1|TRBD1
TGTGCCAGCAGCCAGGTAGACAGGGTTGAGCAGTTCTTC
CASSQVDRVEQFF
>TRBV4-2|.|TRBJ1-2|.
TGTGCCAGCAGCCAAGATTGGCAAAACTATGGCTACACCTTC
CASSQDWQNYGYTF
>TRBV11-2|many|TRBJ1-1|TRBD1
TGTGCCAGCAGCTTATTGACCCGGGACAGGGAAGCTTTCTTT
CASSLLTRDREAFF
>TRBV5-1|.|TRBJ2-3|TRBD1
TGCGCCAGCAGCTTGGACATTCGACAGGGGGCGGCAGATACGCAGTATTTT
CASSLDIRQGAADTQYF
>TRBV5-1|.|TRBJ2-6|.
TGCGCCAGCAGCTTGGTTCCTGGTGCTGGGGCCAACGTCCTGACTTTC
CASSLVPGAGANVLTF
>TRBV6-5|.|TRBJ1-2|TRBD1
TGTGCCAGCAGTTACACCCGGGACAGGCCTTCCTATGGCTACACCTTC
CASSYTRDRPSYGYTF
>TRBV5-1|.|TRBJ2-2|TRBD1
TGCGCCAGCAGCCGGGACAGGGGACCGCGGGGCACCGGGGAGCTGTTTTTT
CASSRDRGPRGTGELFF
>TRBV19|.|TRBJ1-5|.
TGTGCCAGTAGTATAAAGCAGACGGGGGATAGCAATCAGCCCCAGCATTTT
CASSIKQTGDSNQPQHF
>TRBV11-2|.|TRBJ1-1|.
TGTGCCAGCAGCTTAGATTTCGTGATGGGTCGGGCTTTCTTT
CASSLDFVMGRAFF
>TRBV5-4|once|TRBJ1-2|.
TGTGCCAGCAGCATCGATACAGCGATCTATGGCTACACCTTC
CASSIDTAIYGYTF
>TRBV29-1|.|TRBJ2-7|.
TGCAGCGTTGCAGGGACACAACCCTACGAGCAGTACTTC
CSVAGTQPYEQYF
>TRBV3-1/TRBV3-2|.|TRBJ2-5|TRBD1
TGTGCCAGCAGCCGGGACAGCAGCACAGAGACCCAGTACTTC
CASSRDSSTETQYF
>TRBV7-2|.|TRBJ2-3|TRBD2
TGTGCCAGCAGCTTAGTGTTCAGGTCTAGCGGGGAAACAGATACGCAGTATTTT
CASSLVFRSSGETDTQYF
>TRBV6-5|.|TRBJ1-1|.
TGTGCCAGCAGTTACGGCCTAGGTGAAGCTTTCTTT
CASSYGLGEAFF
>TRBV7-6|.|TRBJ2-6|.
TGTGCCAGCAGCTTAGGCACTTCAGGGCCCGGGGCCAACGTCCTGACTTTC
CASSLGTSGPGANVLTF
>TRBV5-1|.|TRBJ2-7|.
TGCGCCAGCAGGACCGACAGACCCTACGAGCAGTACTTC
CASRTDRPYEQYF
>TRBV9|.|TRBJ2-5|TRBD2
TGTGCCAGCAGCACTGGGACTAGCTCAGAGACCCAGTACTTC
CASSTGTSSETQYF
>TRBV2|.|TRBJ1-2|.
TGTGCCAGCAGTGAAAGGAGGGAGGTAGGCTACACCTTC
CASSERREVGYTF
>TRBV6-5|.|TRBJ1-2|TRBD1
TGTGCCAGCAGGGACAGGGGTGGAACTAACTATGGCTACACCTTC
CASRDRGGTNYGYTF
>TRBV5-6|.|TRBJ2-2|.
TGTGCCAGCAGCTTGCCTGGACGGGGCACCGGGGAGCTGTTTTTT
CASSLPGRGTGELFF
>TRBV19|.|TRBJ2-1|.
TGTGCCAGTAGTATTGCACTTACGTCCAATGAGCAGTTCTTC
CASSIALTSNEQFF